The 5 T cell receptor beta chains presented below share a single source sample, sequenced in a study of T cell responses to AZD1222 COVID-19 vaccine. Assay used: immunoSEQ multiplex PCR; TCRdb lists only in-frame clones, some missing. In the table there are some 120,000 clones, more than 85% of which are singletons. The sample here was peripheral blood, taken on day 0 of AZD1222 vaccination. Source of these receptors: an adult in good health.

The chain joins TRBV2 to TRBJ2-1, with D unclear. Germline assignment: CDR1 SNHLY and CDR2 FYNNEI. Trimming left V 6 bases short and J 9 bases short, with 12 bases between. This CDR3 region has 12 residues. CDR3 bases: TGTGCCAGCAGCGGACCGGAAATTGAGCAGTTCTTC. Its translation is CASSGPEIEQFF. Full variable domain (missing parts from reference TRBV2 and TRBJ2-1): EPEVTQTPSHQVTQMGQEVILRCVPISNHLYFYWYRQILGQKVEFLVSFYNNEISEKSEIFDDQFSVERPDGSNFTLKIRSTKLEDSAMYFCASSGPEIEQFFGPGTRLTVL.

The chain has TRBV21-1 and TRBJ2-2; TRBD2, the table's D call, lacks a check against the DNA. TRBV21-1 is an annotated pseudogene. The CDR3 is made up of 15 amino acids. This CDR3 is CASSEGLAGTGELFF. The CDR3 DNA follows: TGTGCCAGCAGCGAAGGGCTAGCGGGCACCGGGGAGCTGTTTTTT.

The genes are TRBV3-1 (or the pseudogene TRBV3-2) and TRBJ1-4; D not resolved. V was cut by 0 bases and J by 5 bases, with 13 bases left in between. Germline V gene sequence: CDR1 LGHDT, CDR2 YNNKEL (reference sequence). The CDR3 is made up of 16 amino acids. The CDR3 DNA sequence: TGTGCCAGCAGCCAAGAGTACGGTTCTGGGAATGAAAAACTGTTTTTT. It yields the protein CASSQEYGSGNEKLFF.

The rearrangement links TRBV5-4 to TRBJ1-1; 7 bases match TRBD1. V shed 4 bases and J 4 bases; nucleotides not matched to a gene: 10. The germline V gene has CDR1 SGHNT and CDR2 YYREEE (reference sequence). The CDR3 is made up of 15 amino acids. CDR3 DNA: TGTGCCAGCAGCGGACTACAGGGGCGGCCCACTGAAGCTTTCTTT. Amino acids: CASSGLQGRPTEAFF.

The genes are TRBV7-3 and TRBJ2-2, with D perhaps TRBD1 (7 bases). The CDR3 loop spans 13 amino acids. V gave up 5 bases and J gave up 4 bases, with 8 bases separating them. Germline lookup yields CDR1 SGHTA and CDR2 FQGTGA. Written as DNA, the CDR3 is TGTGCCAGCAGCCAGGGGGGCACCGGGGAGCTGTTTTTT. Translation: CASSQGGTGELFF.